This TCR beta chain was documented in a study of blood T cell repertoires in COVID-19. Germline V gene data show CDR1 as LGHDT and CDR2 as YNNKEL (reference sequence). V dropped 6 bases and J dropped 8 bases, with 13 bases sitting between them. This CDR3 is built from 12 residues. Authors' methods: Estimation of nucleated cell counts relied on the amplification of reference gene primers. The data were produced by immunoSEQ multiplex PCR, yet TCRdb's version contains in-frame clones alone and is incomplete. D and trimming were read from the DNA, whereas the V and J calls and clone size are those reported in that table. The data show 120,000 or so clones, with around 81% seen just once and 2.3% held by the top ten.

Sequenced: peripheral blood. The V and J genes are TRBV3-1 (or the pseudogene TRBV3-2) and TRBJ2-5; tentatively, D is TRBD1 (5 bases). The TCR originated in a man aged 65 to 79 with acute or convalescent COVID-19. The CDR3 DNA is TGTGCCAGCAGGTTGGATAGGGGTACCCAGTACTTC. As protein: CASRLDRGTQYF.